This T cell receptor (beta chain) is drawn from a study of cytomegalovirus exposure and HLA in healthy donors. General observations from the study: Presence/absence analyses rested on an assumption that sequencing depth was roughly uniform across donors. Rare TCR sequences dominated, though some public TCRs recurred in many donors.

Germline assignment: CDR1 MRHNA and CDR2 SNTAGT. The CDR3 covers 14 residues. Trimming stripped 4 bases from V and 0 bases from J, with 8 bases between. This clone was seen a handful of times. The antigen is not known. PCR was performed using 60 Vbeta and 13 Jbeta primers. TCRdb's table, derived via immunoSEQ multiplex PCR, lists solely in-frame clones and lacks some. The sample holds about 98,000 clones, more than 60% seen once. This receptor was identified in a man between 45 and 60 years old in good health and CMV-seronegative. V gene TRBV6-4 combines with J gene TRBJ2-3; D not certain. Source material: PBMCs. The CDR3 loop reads CASSVAASTDTQYF. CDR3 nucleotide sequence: TGTGCCAGCAGTGTGGCCGCTAGCACAGATACGCAGTATTTT.